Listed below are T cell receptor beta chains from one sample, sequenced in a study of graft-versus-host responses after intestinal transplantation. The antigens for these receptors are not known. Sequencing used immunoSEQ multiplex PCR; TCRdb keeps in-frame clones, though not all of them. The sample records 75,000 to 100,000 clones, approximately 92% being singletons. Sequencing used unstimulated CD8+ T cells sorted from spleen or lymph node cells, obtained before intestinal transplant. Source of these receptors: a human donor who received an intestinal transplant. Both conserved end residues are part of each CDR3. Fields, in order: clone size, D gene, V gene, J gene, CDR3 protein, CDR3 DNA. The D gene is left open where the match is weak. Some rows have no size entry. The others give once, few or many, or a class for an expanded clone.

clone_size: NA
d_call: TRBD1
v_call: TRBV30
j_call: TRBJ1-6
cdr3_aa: CAWSGGLNSPLHF
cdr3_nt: TGTGCCTGGTCAGGGGGATTGAATTCACCCCTCCACTTT

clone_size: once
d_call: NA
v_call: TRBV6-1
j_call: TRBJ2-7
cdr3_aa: CASTPNRDTFEQYF
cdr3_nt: TGTGCCAGCACCCCGAACCGGGACACGTTCGAGCAGTACTTC

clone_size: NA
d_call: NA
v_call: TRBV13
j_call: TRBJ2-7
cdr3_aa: CASSLRIRYEQYF
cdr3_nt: TGTGCCAGCAGCCTCAGGATCCGATACGAGCAGTACTTC

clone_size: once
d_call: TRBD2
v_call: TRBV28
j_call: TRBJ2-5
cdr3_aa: CASSSTPPALAGYQETQYF
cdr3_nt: TGTGCCAGCAGTTCGACCCCCCCCGCACTAGCGGGGTACCAAGAGACCCAGTACTTC

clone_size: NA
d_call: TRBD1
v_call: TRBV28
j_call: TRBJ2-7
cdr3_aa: CASSLDRGEQYF
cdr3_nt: TGTGCCAGCAGTTTAGACAGGGGCGAGCAGTACTTC

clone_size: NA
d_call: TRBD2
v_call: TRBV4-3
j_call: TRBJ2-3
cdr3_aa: CASSQDKERGVTDTQYF
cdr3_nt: TGCGCCAGCAGCCAAGATAAGGAGCGGGGGGTCACAGATACGCAGTATTTT

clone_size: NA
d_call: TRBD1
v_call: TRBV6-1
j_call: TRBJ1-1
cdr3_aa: CASSAWDRYTEAFF
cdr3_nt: TGTGCCAGCAGTGCTTGGGACAGATACACTGAAGCTTTCTTT

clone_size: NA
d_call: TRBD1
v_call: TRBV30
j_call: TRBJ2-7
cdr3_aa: CAWSVGTGEFYEQYF
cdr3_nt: TGTGCCTGGAGTGTCGGCACAGGGGAATTTTACGAGCAGTACTTC

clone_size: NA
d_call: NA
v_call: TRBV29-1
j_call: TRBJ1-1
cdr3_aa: CSVDRGGTEAFF
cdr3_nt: TGCAGCGTTGATAGAGGTGGCACTGAAGCTTTCTTT

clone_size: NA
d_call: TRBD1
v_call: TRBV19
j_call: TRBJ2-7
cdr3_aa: CASSLTGVYEQYF
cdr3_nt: TGTGCCAGTAGTTTGACAGGGGTCTACGAGCAGTACTTC

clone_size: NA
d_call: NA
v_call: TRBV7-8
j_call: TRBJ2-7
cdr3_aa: CASRRELQYEQYF
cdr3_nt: TGTGCCAGCAGACGGGAGTTGCAGTACGAGCAGTACTTC